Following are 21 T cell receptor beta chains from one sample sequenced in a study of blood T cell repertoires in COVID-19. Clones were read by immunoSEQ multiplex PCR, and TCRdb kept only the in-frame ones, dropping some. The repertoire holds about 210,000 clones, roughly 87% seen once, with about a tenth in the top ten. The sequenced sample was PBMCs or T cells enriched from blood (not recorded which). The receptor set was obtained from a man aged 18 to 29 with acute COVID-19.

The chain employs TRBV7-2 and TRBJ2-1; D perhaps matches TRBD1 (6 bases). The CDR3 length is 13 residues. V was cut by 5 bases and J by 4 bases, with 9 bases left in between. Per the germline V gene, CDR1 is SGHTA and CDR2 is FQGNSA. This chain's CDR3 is CASSQDSYNEQFF. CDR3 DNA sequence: TGTGCCAGCAGCCAGGACAGTTACAATGAGCAGTTCTTC.

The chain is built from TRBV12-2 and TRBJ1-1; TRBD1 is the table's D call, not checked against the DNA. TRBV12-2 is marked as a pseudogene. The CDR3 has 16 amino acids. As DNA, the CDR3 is TGTGCAAGTCGCTTAGAGAGGCCGACAGGGGGAACTGAAGCTTTCTTT. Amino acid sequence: CASRLERPTGGTEAFF.

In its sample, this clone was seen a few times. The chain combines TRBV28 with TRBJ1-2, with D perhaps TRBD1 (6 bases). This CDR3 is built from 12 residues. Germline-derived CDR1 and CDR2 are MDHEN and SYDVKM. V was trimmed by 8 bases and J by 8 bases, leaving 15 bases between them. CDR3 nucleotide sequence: TGTGCCAGCCTTACAGGGAGAGACGGCTACACCTTC. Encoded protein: CASLTGRDGYTF.

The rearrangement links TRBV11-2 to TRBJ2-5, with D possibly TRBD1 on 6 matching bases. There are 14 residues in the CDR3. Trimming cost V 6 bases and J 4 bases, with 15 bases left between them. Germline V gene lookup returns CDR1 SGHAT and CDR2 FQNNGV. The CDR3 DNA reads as TGTGCCAGCAGATTACCTCAGGGGCGAGAGACCCAGTACTTC. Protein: CASRLPQGRETQYF.

The CDR3 DNA reads as TGTGCCAGTATAGGAACAGGGGGGAATGGCTACACCTTC. Amino acids: CASIGTGGNGYTF. The rearrangement joins TRBV19 to TRBJ1-2; 8 positions match TRBD1. The germline V gene encodes CDR1 LNHDA and CDR2 SQIVND (reference sequence). CDR3 size: 13 residues. V trimming: 7 bases; J trimming: 6 bases; junction bases outside the gene matches: 7.

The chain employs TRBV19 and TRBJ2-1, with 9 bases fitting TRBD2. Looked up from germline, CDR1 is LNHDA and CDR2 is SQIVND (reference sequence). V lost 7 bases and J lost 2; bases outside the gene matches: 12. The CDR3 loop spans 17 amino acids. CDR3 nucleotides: TGTGCCAGTACCCTCACCGGACTAGCGCCTACCTACAATGAGCAGTTCTTC. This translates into CASTLTGLAPTYNEQFF.

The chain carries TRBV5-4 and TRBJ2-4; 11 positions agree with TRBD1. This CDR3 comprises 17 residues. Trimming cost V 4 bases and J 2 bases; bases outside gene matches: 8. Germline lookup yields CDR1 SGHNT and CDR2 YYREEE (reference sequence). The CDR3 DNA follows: TGTGCCAGCAGCCCCGGACAGGGGGCGGGGTCCAAAAACATTCAGTACTTC. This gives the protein CASSPGQGAGSKNIQYF.

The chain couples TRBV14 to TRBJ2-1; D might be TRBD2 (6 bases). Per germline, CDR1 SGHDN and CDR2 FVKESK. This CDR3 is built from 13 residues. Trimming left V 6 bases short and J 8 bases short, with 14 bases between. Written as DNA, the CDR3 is TGTGCCAGCAGTCCCCGGGGCGGGGATGAGCAGTTCTTC. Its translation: CASSPRGGDEQFF.

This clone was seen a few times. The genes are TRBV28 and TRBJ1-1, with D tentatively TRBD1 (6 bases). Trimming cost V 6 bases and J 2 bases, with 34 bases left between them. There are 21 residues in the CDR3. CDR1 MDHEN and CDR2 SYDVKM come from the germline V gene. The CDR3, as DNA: TGTGCCAGCAGCTACTATAGTTTAAAGAAAAGTAGGACAGCTAGTAACACTGAAGCTTTCTTT. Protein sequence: CASSYYSLKKSRTASNTEAFF.

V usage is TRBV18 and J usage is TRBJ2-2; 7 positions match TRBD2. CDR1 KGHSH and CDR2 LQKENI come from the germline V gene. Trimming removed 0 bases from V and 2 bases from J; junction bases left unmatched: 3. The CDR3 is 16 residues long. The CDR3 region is CASSPPGGRNTGELFF. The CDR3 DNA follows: TGTGCCAGCTCACCACCTGGCGGGAGAAACACCGGGGAGCTGTTTTTT.

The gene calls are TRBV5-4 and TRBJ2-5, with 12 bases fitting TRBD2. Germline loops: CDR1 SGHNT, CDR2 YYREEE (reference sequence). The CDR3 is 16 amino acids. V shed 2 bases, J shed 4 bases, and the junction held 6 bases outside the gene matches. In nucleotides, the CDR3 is TGTGCCAGCAGCTTCCGACTAGCGGGAGTGGGAGAGACCCAGTACTTC. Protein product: CASSFRLAGVGETQYF.

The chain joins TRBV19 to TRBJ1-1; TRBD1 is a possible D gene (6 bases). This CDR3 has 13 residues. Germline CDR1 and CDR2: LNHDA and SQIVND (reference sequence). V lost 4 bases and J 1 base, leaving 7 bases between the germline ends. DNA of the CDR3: TGTGCCAGTAGTAAACAGGGGAACACTGAAGCTTTCTTT. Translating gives CASSKQGNTEAFF.

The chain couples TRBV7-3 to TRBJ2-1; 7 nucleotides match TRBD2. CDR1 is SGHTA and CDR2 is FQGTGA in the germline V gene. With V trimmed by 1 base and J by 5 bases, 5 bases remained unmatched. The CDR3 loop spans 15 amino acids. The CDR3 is CASSLNGGGNNEQFF. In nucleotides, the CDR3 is TGTGCCAGCAGCTTAAATGGCGGGGGTAACAATGAGCAGTTCTTC.

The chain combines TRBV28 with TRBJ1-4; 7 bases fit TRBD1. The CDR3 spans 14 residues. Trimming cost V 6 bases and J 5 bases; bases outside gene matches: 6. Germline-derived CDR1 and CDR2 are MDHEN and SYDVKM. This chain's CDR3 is CASSTQGLNEKLFF. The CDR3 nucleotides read TGTGCCAGCAGCACACAGGGGTTAAATGAAAAACTGTTTTTT.

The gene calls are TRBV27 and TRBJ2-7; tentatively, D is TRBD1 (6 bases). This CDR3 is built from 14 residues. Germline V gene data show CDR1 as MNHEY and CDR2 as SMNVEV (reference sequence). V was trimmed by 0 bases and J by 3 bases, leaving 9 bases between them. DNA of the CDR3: TGTGCCAGCAGTTTATCGTCGGGACACTACGAGCAGTACTTC. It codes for CASSLSSGHYEQYF.

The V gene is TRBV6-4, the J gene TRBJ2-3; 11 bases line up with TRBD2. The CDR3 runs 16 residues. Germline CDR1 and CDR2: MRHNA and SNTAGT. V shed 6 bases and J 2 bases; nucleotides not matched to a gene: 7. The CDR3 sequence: CASSLLAGGNTDTQYF. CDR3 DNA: TGTGCCAGCAGCCTCCTAGCGGGAGGAAACACAGATACGCAGTATTTT.

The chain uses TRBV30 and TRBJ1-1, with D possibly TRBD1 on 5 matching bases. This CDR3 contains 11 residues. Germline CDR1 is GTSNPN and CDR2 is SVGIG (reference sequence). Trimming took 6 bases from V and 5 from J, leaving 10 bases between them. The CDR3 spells CACAGLTEAFF. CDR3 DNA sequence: TGTGCCTGTGCAGGGCTTACTGAAGCTTTCTTT.

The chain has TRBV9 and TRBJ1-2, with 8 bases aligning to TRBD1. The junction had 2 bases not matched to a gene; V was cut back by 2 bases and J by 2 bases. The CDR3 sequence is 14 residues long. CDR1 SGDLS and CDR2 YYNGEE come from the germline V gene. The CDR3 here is CASSVWTGNYGYTF. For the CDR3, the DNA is TGTGCCAGCAGCGTTTGGACAGGGAACTATGGCTACACCTTC. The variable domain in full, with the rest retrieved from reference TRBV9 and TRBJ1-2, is DSGVTQTPKHLITATGQRVTLRCSPRSGDLSVYWYQQSLDQGLQFLIQYYNGEERAKGNILERFSAQQFPDLHSELNLSSLELGDSALYFCASSVWTGNYGYTFGSGTRLTVV.

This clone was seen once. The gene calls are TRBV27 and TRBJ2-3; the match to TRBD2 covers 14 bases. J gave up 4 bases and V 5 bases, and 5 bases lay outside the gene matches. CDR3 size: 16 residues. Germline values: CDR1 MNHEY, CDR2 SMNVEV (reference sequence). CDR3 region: CASSPGTSGSADTQYF. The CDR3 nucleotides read TGTGCCAGCAGTCCGGGGACTAGCGGGAGTGCAGATACGCAGTATTTT.

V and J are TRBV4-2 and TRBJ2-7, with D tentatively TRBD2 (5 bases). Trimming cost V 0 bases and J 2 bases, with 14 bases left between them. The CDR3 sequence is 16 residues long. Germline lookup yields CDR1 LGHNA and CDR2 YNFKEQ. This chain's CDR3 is CASSQDVQRSPYEQYF. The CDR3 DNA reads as TGTGCCAGCAGCCAAGATGTACAGCGGTCTCCCTACGAGCAGTACTTC.

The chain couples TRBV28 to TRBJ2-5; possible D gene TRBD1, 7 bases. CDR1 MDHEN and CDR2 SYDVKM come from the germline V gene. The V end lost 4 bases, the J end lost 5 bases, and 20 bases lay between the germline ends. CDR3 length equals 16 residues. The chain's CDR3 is CASSSQGGGMMETQYF. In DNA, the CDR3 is TGTGCCAGCAGTTCCCAGGGGGGTGGGATGATGGAGACCCAGTACTTC.